This T cell receptor (beta chain) was identified during a study of shared clonotypes between healthy human individuals. V lost 1 base, J lost 4 bases, and 19 bases lay in between. CDR3 size: 17 residues. Germline lookup yields CDR1 MGHDK and CDR2 SYGVNS. Details on this clone: Its target is not known.

Study results and caveats: Clonotypes shared by all four donors outscored non-shared clonotypes in generation probability. Rarefaction revealed incomplete sorted-subset sequencing despite large depth. Sampling covered blood only; tissue repertoires likely differ.

Every donor was a Caucasian adult from Nashville, Tennessee. The protocol was immunoSEQ multiplex PCR, while the TCRdb copy is restricted to in-frame clones and leaves out a portion. This sample has around 700,000 clones, with about three quarters found just once. Sequenced input: memory CD4+ T cells sorted from blood. Documented subset: CD45RA-negative fraction. The chain carries TRBV25-1 and TRBJ1-2; D is perhaps TRBD1 (5 bases). This receptor was obtained from a woman aged 25 to 45 in good health. The CDR3 nucleotides are TGTGCCAGCAGTGAATCCGGGAGGCAGGACATCGGCTATGGCTACACCTTC. Translating it yields CASSESGRQDIGYGYTF.